The 26 T cell receptor beta chains in this list originate from one sample, sequenced in a study of glioma-infiltrating T cells. The iRepertoire nested amplicon-rescue multiplex PCR amplified TCR alpha and beta CDR3s from RNA. MiXCR, run by TCRdb on the multiplex PCR reads, gives a single entry per CDR3 protein. The sample lists 300,000 to 450,000 distinct CDR3 sequences; about 40% were seen once. Sequencing was carried out using glioma tissue, nonneoplastic brain tissue, or PBMCs (not recorded which). The receptors come from a human donor with low-grade glioma or glioblastoma, undergoing nonglioma brain surgery, or in good health (not recorded which).

About this clonotype: A much larger clone sits a single nucleotide away, making a read error possible. The chain couples TRBV27 to TRBJ2-1; 7 bases align to TRBD2. In germline, CDR1 is MNHEY, CDR2 SMNVEV (reference sequence). The CDR3 has 18 amino acids. The junction had 11 bases not matched to a gene; V was cut back by 0 bases and J by 3 bases. The CDR3 coding sequence is TGTGCCAGCAGTTTATCGGCCCCTGGCGGGAGTGACTACAATGAGCAGTTCTTC. This sequence encodes CASSLSAPGGSDYNEQFF.

This clonotype was detected a few times. The chain combines TRBV20-1 with TRBJ2-5; D may be TRBD2 (5 bases). The CDR3 extends over 12 amino acids. Per germline, CDR1 DFQATT and CDR2 SNEGSKA (reference sequence). Trimming cost V 8 bases and J 5 bases, with 15 bases left between them. DNA of the CDR3: TGCAGTTCCCCCGGCAGAGGGGAGACCCAGTACTTC. Encoded protein: CSSPGRGETQYF.

This clonotype was observed a handful of times. The chain carries TRBV28 and TRBJ2-1; D unresolved. Germline V lookup: CDR1 MDHEN, CDR2 SYDVKM. This CDR3 comprises 15 residues. Trimming removed 0 bases from V and 2 bases from J, with 8 bases in between. CDR3 DNA sequence: TGTGCCAGCAGTTTATGGGCAGCAGCCTACAATGAGCAGTTCTTC. Translation gives CASSLWAAAYNEQFF.

This clonotype has just a few counts. This sequence joins TRBV12-3 or TRBV12-4 and TRBJ1-3; D call uncertain. The CDR3 is made up of 13 amino acids. Trimming removed 4 bases from V and 4 bases from J, with 8 bases in between. CDR3 bases: TGTGCCAGCAGTTCCCAGGAGGGAAACACCATATATTTT. Its translation is CASSSQEGNTIYF.

This clonotype appeared a few times. The chain has TRBV6-6 and TRBJ2-3; D is possibly TRBD2 (6 bases). Trimming removed 2 bases at V and 6 bases at J, with 18 bases between. Germline V CDR1 and CDR2: MNHNY, SVGAGI (reference sequence). The CDR3 has 16 residues. The CDR3 protein is CASSYRIPLGGDTQYF. The CDR3 DNA reads TGTGCCAGCAGTTACCGAATACCACTTGGGGGGGATACGCAGTATTTT.

Remarks on this clonotype: Being one base from a much bigger clone, this may be a read error. The V call is TRBV27, the J call TRBJ2-1, with 12 bases fitting TRBD2. The CDR3 contains 18 residues. Germline V gene sequence: CDR1 MNHEY, CDR2 SMNVEV (reference sequence). V lost 7 bases, J lost 1 base, and 11 bases stayed unmatched. The CDR3: CASTSSTSGSASYNEQFF. CDR3 DNA sequence: TGTGCCAGCACCTCCTCGACTAGCGGGAGTGCGTCCTACAATGAGCAGTTCTTC.

This clonotype came up many times. The chain joins TRBV7-2 to TRBJ2-1, with 13 bases identical to TRBD2. This CDR3 contains 15 residues. V dropped 6 bases and J dropped 5; count of bases not matched to a gene: 4. The germline V gene has CDR1 SGHTA and CDR2 FQGNSA. The CDR3 nucleotides read TGTGCCAGCAGTCTGGGACTAGCGGGAAACAATGAGCAGTTCTTC. Translation gives CASSLGLAGNNEQFF.

This sequence joins TRBV28 and TRBJ1-4; TRBD1 agrees at 8 bases. This CDR3 is built from 15 residues. V trimming: 6 bases; J trimming: 8 bases; junction bases outside the gene matches: 11. Germline CDR1 is MDHEN and CDR2 is SYDVKM. CDR3 amino acids: CASSPADREEEKLFF. Here the CDR3 DNA reads TGTGCCAGCAGCCCAGCGGACAGGGAGGAGGAAAAACTGTTTTTT.

With regard to this clonotype: Just one base apart from a much larger clone, this may be a read error. CDR3 coding DNA: TGTGCCACCAGCCCTAAGCGGGATGGGATCAATGAGCAGTTCTTC. As protein: CATSPKRDGINEQFF. The chain carries TRBV15 and TRBJ2-1, with 7 positions matching TRBD2. The junction had 10 bases not matched to a gene; V was cut back by 5 bases and J by 6 bases. CDR3 length: 15 amino acids. Germline V gene lookup returns CDR1 LNHNV and CDR2 YYDKDF (reference sequence).

The rearrangement links TRBV11-2 to TRBJ2-1; the match to TRBD2 covers 7 bases. The germline V gene encodes CDR1 SGHAT and CDR2 FQNNGV. With V trimmed by 5 bases and J by 10 bases, 14 bases remained unmatched. The CDR3 is 15 residues long. The CDR3, as DNA: TGTGCCAGCAGCCGCCGCGGGGGTAGCGGAGGAGAGCAGTTCTTC. As protein: CASSRRGGSGGEQFF.

J is TRBJ1-5 and V is TRBV7-2; D is unresolved. The V gene lost 1 base and the J gene lost 3 bases, with 10 bases spanning the gap. Germline CDR1 SGHTA, CDR2 FQGNSA. The CDR3 length is 15 residues. CDR3 protein: CASSLEASYNQPQHF. CDR3 sequence (DNA): TGTGCCAGCAGCTTAGAAGCCTCCTACAATCAGCCCCAGCATTTT.

Worth noting for this clonotype: A read error may explain this, as a much larger clone is one base away. This chain joins TRBV28 and TRBJ2-1; D is perhaps TRBD2 (5 bases). V gave up 4 bases and J gave up 0 bases, with 10 bases separating them. Germline-derived CDR1 and CDR2 are MDHEN and SYDVKM. CDR3 size: 15 residues. The CDR3 loop is CASSSMGSSYNEQFF. In DNA form, the CDR3 reads TGTGCCAGCAGTTCCATGGGGAGCTCCTACAATGAGCAGTTCTTC. Full variable domain (rest looked up from reference TRBV28 and TRBJ2-1): DVKVTQSSRYLVKRTGEKVFLECVQDMDHENMFWYRQDPGLGLRLIYFSYDVKMKEKGDIPEGYSVSREKKERFSLILESASTNQTSMYLCASSSMGSSYNEQFFGPGTRLTVL.

This clonotype showed up many times. The rearrangement joins TRBV27 to TRBJ2-7, with 13 bases identical to TRBD2. V lost 6 bases and J lost 5; bases outside the gene matches: 7. Germline V CDR1 and CDR2: MNHEY, SMNVEV (reference sequence). CDR3 length equals 15 residues. This chain's CDR3 is CASSPGTSGNNEQYF. The CDR3 region has the DNA TGTGCCAGCAGCCCCGGGACTAGCGGGAATAACGAGCAGTACTTC.

The gene calls are TRBV28 and TRBJ1-2; D not resolved. This CDR3 has 15 amino acids. V dropped 5 bases and J dropped 3 bases, with 16 bases sitting between them. Germline CDR1 reads MDHEN; CDR2 reads SYDVKM. The CDR3 reads CASSQGGRLDYGYTF. The CDR3 nucleotides read TGTGCCAGCAGTCAAGGTGGGAGGTTGGACTATGGCTACACCTTC.

The chain uses TRBV6-1 and TRBJ1-3; D is undetermined. Trimming removed 4 bases from V and 0 bases from J, with 19 bases in between. CDR3 length: 18 residues. Germline lookup yields CDR1 MNHNS and CDR2 SASEGT. The CDR3 DNA reads as TGTGCCAGCAGTGGAGCGCCGCCAGCATCCCTCTCTGGAAACACCATATATTTT. Protein product: CASSGAPPASLSGNTIYF.

This clonotype was picked up many times. The chain carries TRBV6-1 and TRBJ2-7; TRBD1 is a possible D gene (5 bases). The germline gives CDR1 MNHNS, CDR2 SASEGT. Deletions cut 6 bases from V and 3 bases from J, with 15 bases between. CDR3 length: 14 amino acids. Here the CDR3 DNA reads TGTGCCAGCAGAACAGGACCCAGAGGCTACGAGCAGTACTTC. The encoded protein is CASRTGPRGYEQYF.

On this clonotype: One junction end does not reproduce the germline sequence, and a read error may be involved. J is TRBJ2-3 and V is TRBV7-6, with D possibly being TRBD2 (5 bases). Germline CDR1 SGHVS, CDR2 FNYEAQ. CDR3 size: 17 residues. The CDR3 spells CAGSLTPHLGGTDTQYF. CDR3 nucleotide sequence: TGTGCCGGCAGTTTAACCCCACATCTAGGCGGGACAGATACGCAGTATTTT.

This sequence joins TRBV4-2 and TRBJ2-7; the match to TRBD2 covers 7 bases. CDR3 length: 16 residues. The germline gives CDR1 LGHNA, CDR2 YNFKEQ. V lost 5 bases to trimming and J lost 6 bases; unmatched junction nucleotides: 16. DNA of the CDR3: TGTGCCAGCAGCTCAAGGACTAGAAGGGCCGAGGGCGAGCAGTACTTC. Protein product: CASSSRTRRAEGEQYF.

The chain uses TRBV20-1 and TRBJ2-7; 8 nucleotides align to TRBD2. The CDR3 spans 15 residues. The germline CDR1 and CDR2 sequences are DFQATT and SNEGSKA (reference sequence). DNA of the CDR3: TGCAATGCGGGGGGCCTAGGTATGAACTCCTACGAGCAGTACTTC. The encoded protein is CNAGGLGMNSYEQYF.

Comment on this clonotype: A much larger clone differs from this one at a single base, so this may be a read error. Without the conserved terminal phenylalanine or tryptophan, this CDR3 likely stems from a read error. The chain uses TRBV6-2 or TRBV6-3 and TRBJ1-5; perhaps TRBD1 as D (6 bases). Germline V lookup: CDR1 MNHEY, CDR2 SVGEGT. V lost 7 bases to trimming and J lost 0 bases, with 16 bases between them. This CDR3 has 16 residues. The CDR3 coding sequence is TGTGCCAGCAACACTATTGACAGGAATAGCAATCAGCCCCAGCATCTT. Translated: CASNTIDRNSNQPQHL.

This sequence joins TRBV18 and TRBJ2-1; 7 positions agree with TRBD2. CDR3 length: 15 residues. With V trimmed by 4 bases and J by 3 bases, 6 bases remained unmatched. In germline, CDR1 is KGHSH, CDR2 LQKENI. The CDR3 loop is CASSQSLADYNEQFF. CDR3 nucleotides: TGTGCCAGCTCACAGTCCCTAGCGGACTACAATGAGCAGTTCTTC. Together with reference TRBV18 and TRBJ2-1, the CDR3 gives the full variable domain: NAGVMQNPRHLVRRRGQEARLRCSPMKGHSHVYWYRQLPEEGLKFMVYLQKENIIDESGMPKERFSAEFPKEGPSILRIQQVVRGDSAAYFCASSQSLADYNEQFFGPGTRLTVL.

The chain has TRBV7-2 and TRBJ1-5; D perhaps matches TRBD1 (5 bases). Trimming took 5 bases from V and 0 from J, leaving 14 bases between them. This CDR3 is built from 16 residues. The germline V gene has CDR1 SGHTA and CDR2 FQGNSA. The CDR3, as DNA: TGTGCCAGCAGCCCCTCCGGGACGGATAGCAATCAGCCCCAGCATTTT. This codes for CASSPSGTDSNQPQHF.

This clonotype was counted at least ten times. The genes are TRBV15 and TRBJ2-1, with a weak D call TRBD1 (5 bases). Germline V gives CDR1 LNHNV, CDR2 YYDKDF (reference sequence). The CDR3 contains 13 residues. V lost 0 bases to trimming and J lost 12 bases, with 12 bases between them. CDR3 in DNA: TGTGCCACCAGCAGAGATAGTAGGGGTGGGCAGTTCTTC. This encodes CATSRDSRGGQFF.

This clonotype was found many times. The chain has TRBV20-1 and TRBJ2-3; 7 bases line up with TRBD2. This CDR3 is 12 amino acids long. CDR1 is DFQATT and CDR2 is SNEGSKA in the germline V gene (reference sequence). The CDR3 reads CRSGAETDTQYF. The CDR3 DNA reads TGCAGGAGCGGGGCAGAGACAGATACGCAGTATTTT.

As concerns this clonotype: This may be a read error: a much more frequent sequence differs by one nucleotide. The gene calls are TRBV27 and TRBJ2-1; weak D call: TRBD2 (6 bases). The V end lost 4 bases, the J end lost 2 bases, and 12 bases lay between the germline ends. The germline CDR1 and CDR2 sequences are MNHEY and SMNVEV (reference sequence). The CDR3 consists of 15 residues. CDR3 loop: CASSSRTMTYNEQFF. The CDR3 DNA reads TGTGCCAGCAGTTCCAGGACTATGACCTACAATGAGCAGTTCTTC.

V and J are TRBV20-1 and TRBJ1-3, with D possibly TRBD1 on 5 matching bases. V lost 4 bases to trimming and J lost 4 bases, with 14 bases between them. The CDR3 consists of 14 residues. Germline V lookup: CDR1 DFQATT, CDR2 SNEGSKA (reference sequence). In nucleotides, the CDR3 is TGCAGTGCTAACCGGGGGGTGCGAGGAAACACCATATATTTT. Translating gives CSANRGVRGNTIYF.